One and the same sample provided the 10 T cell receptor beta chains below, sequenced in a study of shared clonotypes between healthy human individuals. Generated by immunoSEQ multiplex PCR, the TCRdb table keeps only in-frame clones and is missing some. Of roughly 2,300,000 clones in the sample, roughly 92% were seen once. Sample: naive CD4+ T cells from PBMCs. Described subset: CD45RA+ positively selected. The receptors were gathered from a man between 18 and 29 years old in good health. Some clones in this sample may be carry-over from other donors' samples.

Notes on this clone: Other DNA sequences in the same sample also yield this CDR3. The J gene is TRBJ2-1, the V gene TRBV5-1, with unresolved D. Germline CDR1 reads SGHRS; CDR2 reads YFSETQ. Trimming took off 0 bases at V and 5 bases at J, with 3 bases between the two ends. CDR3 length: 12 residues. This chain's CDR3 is CASSLENNEQFF. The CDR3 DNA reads TGCGCCAGCAGCTTGGAGAACAATGAGCAGTTCTTC.

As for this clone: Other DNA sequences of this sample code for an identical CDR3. The CDR3 region has the DNA TGTGCCAGCAGCTTTGGGGGGTCTGGGGCCAACGTCCTGACTTTC. It is translated as CASSFGGSGANVLTF. This chain links TRBV5-4 with TRBJ2-6, with a tentative D call TRBD2 (6 bases). CDR1 and CDR2 from the germline V gene are SGHNT and YYREEE (reference sequence). Trimming took off 2 bases at V and 1 base at J, with 7 bases between the two ends. The CDR3 loop spans 15 amino acids.

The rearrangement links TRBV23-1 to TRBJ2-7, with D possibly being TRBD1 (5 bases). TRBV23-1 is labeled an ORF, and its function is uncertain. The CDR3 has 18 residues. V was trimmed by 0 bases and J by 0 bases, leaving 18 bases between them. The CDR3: CASSQSKVPLDNSYEQYF. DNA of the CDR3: TGCGCCAGCAGTCAATCGAAGGTCCCCTTGGACAACTCCTACGAGCAGTACTTC.

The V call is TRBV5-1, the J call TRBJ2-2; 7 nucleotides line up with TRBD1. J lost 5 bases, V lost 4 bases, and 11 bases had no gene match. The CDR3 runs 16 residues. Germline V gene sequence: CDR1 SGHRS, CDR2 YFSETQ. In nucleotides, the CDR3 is TGCGCCAGCAGCGAAGAGACAGGGTCATGGACCGGGGAGCTGTTTTTT. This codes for CASSEETGSWTGELFF.

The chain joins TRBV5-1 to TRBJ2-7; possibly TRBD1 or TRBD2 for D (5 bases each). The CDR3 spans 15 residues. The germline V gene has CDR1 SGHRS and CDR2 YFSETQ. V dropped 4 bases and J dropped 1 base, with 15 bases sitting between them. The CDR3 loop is CASSATGTSSYEQYF. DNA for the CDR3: TGCGCCAGCAGCGCTACCGGGACGTCTTCCTACGAGCAGTACTTC.

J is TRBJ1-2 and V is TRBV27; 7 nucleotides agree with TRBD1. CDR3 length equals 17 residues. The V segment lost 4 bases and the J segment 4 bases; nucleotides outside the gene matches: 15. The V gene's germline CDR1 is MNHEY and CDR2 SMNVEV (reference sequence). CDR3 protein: CASSSHIDRAESYGYTF. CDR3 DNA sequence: TGTGCCAGCAGTTCCCACATCGACAGGGCCGAATCCTATGGCTACACCTTC.

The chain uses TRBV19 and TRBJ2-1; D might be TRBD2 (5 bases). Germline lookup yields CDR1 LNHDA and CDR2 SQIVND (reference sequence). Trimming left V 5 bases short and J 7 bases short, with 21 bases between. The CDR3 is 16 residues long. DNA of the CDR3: TGTGCCAGTAGTCCCCGCCCGGGGTTAGGGTTGAATGAGCAGTTCTTC. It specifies CASSPRPGLGLNEQFF.

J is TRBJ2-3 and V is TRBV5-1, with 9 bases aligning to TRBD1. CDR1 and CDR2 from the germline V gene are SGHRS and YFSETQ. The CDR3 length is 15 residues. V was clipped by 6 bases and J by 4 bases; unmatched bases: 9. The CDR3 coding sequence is TGCGCCAGCATCGACGGACAGGGGTGGTCAGATACGCAGTATTTT. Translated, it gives CASIDGQGWSDTQYF.

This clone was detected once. CDR3 in amino acids: CASSDQVVSYEQYF. CDR3 bases: TGTGCCAGCAGTGACCAGGTGGTTTCCTACGAGCAGTACTTC. This sequence joins TRBV2 and TRBJ2-7; no clear D gene. Germline CDR1 is SNHLY and CDR2 is FYNNEI. Trimming removed 3 bases at V and 1 base at J, with 10 bases between. This CDR3 is built from 14 residues.

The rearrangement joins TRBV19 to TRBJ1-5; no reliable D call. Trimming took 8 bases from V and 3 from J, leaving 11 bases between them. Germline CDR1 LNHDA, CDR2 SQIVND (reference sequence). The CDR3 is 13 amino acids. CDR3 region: CASDRVTNQPQHF. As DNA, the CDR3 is TGTGCCAGTGATAGGGTTACCAATCAGCCCCAGCATTTT.